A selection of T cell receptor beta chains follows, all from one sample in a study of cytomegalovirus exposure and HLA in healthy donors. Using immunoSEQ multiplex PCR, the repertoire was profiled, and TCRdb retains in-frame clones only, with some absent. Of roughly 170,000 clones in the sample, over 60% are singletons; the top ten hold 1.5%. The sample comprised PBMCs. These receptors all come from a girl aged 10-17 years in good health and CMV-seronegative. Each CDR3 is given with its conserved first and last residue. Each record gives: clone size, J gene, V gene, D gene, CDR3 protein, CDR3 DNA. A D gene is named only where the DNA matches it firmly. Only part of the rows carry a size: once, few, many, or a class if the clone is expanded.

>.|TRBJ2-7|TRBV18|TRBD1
CASSPRDRGEQYF
TGTGCCAGCTCACCACGGGACAGGGGCGAGCAGTACTTC
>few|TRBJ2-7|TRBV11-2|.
CASSLETRETYEQYF
TGTGCCAGCAGCTTAGAAACTAGAGAGACCTACGAGCAGTACTTC
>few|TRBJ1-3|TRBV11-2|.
CASTPAGAMGGNTIYF
TGTGCCAGCACCCCAGCGGGGGCTATGGGTGGAAACACCATATATTTT
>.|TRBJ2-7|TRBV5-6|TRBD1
CASREDRVPFMQYF
TGTGCCAGCAGGGAGGACAGGGTCCCTTTTATGCAGTACTTC
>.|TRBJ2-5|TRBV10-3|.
CAISESGSETQYF
TGTGCCATTTCTGAAAGCGGTTCGGAGACCCAGTACTTC
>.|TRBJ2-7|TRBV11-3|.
CASSLGGAPNGGEQYF
TGTGCCAGCAGCTTGGGGGGAGCCCCTAACGGGGGCGAGCAGTACTTC
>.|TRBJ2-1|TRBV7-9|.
CASSFSGDSTHEQFF
TGTGCCAGCAGCTTTTCCGGAGATTCCACACATGAGCAGTTCTTC
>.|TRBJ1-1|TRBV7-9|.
CASSLDTGRVTEAFF
TGTGCCAGCAGCCTCGACACGGGCAGGGTTACTGAAGCTTTCTTT
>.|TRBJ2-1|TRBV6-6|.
CASSDEGDEQFF
TGTGCCAGCAGTGACGAGGGGGATGAGCAGTTCTTC
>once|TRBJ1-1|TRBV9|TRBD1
CASSVFPHRTGGTEAFF
TGTGCCAGCAGCGTTTTTCCTCATCGGACAGGGGGCACTGAAGCTTTCTTT
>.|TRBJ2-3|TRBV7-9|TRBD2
CASTKEGLGTDTQYF
TGTGCCAGCACCAAAGAAGGACTAGGTACAGATACGCAGTATTTT